The present TCR beta chain was sequenced within a study of monozygotic twins with inflammatory bowel disease. Every sample had its cDNA made across eight separate reactions. Template-switch reactions added UMIs with a 6-nucleotide sample barcode. TCRdb reprocessed the 5' RACE reads, keeping one entry per CDR3 protein, no DNA. In total, the table holds 400,000 or so distinct CDR3 sequences. CDR1 is MNHEY, CDR2 SMNVEV, per germline (reference sequence). The CDR3 extends over 15 amino acids. This TCR was sampled from a human donor with ulcerative colitis or Crohn's disease, or a healthy co-twin of an affected twin (not recorded which). The sequenced material came from blood. The chain joins TRBV27 to TRBJ2-3; TCRdb proposes TRBD2, but this gene call is untestable without DNA. The CDR3 sequence is CASSMTSGGGDTQYF.